This T cell receptor (beta chain) was recovered during a study of blood T cells in healthy people across ages. Regarding this clonotype: The antigen remains unidentified.

Sample-barcoded 5' priming and a J-beta primer mix drove a second PCR of 7 to 11 cycles. A minimum of 3 million CDR3-containing paired-end reads was obtained for each sample. TCRdb reprocessed the 5' RACE reads with MiXCR, giving one entry per CDR3 protein. The sample yields 1.4 million or so distinct CDR3 sequences, approximately 43% seen once. General observations from the study: Since the PBMCs were unsorted, naive and antigen-experienced cells could not be conclusively compared.

Sequencing was performed on blood. This receptor was obtained from a woman aged 18-29 years in good health.

This chain's CDR3 is CASSLPGLAGVSADTQYF. For the CDR3, the DNA is TGTGCCAGCAGCCTACCGGGACTAGCGGGAGTCAGCGCAGATACGCAGTATTTT. The V gene is TRBV3-1, the J gene TRBJ2-3; 14 bases map to TRBD2. The CDR3 is made up of 18 amino acids. V lost 4 bases to trimming and J lost 4 bases; unmatched junction nucleotides: 10. Germline V gene data show CDR1 as LGHDT and CDR2 as YNNKEL (reference sequence).